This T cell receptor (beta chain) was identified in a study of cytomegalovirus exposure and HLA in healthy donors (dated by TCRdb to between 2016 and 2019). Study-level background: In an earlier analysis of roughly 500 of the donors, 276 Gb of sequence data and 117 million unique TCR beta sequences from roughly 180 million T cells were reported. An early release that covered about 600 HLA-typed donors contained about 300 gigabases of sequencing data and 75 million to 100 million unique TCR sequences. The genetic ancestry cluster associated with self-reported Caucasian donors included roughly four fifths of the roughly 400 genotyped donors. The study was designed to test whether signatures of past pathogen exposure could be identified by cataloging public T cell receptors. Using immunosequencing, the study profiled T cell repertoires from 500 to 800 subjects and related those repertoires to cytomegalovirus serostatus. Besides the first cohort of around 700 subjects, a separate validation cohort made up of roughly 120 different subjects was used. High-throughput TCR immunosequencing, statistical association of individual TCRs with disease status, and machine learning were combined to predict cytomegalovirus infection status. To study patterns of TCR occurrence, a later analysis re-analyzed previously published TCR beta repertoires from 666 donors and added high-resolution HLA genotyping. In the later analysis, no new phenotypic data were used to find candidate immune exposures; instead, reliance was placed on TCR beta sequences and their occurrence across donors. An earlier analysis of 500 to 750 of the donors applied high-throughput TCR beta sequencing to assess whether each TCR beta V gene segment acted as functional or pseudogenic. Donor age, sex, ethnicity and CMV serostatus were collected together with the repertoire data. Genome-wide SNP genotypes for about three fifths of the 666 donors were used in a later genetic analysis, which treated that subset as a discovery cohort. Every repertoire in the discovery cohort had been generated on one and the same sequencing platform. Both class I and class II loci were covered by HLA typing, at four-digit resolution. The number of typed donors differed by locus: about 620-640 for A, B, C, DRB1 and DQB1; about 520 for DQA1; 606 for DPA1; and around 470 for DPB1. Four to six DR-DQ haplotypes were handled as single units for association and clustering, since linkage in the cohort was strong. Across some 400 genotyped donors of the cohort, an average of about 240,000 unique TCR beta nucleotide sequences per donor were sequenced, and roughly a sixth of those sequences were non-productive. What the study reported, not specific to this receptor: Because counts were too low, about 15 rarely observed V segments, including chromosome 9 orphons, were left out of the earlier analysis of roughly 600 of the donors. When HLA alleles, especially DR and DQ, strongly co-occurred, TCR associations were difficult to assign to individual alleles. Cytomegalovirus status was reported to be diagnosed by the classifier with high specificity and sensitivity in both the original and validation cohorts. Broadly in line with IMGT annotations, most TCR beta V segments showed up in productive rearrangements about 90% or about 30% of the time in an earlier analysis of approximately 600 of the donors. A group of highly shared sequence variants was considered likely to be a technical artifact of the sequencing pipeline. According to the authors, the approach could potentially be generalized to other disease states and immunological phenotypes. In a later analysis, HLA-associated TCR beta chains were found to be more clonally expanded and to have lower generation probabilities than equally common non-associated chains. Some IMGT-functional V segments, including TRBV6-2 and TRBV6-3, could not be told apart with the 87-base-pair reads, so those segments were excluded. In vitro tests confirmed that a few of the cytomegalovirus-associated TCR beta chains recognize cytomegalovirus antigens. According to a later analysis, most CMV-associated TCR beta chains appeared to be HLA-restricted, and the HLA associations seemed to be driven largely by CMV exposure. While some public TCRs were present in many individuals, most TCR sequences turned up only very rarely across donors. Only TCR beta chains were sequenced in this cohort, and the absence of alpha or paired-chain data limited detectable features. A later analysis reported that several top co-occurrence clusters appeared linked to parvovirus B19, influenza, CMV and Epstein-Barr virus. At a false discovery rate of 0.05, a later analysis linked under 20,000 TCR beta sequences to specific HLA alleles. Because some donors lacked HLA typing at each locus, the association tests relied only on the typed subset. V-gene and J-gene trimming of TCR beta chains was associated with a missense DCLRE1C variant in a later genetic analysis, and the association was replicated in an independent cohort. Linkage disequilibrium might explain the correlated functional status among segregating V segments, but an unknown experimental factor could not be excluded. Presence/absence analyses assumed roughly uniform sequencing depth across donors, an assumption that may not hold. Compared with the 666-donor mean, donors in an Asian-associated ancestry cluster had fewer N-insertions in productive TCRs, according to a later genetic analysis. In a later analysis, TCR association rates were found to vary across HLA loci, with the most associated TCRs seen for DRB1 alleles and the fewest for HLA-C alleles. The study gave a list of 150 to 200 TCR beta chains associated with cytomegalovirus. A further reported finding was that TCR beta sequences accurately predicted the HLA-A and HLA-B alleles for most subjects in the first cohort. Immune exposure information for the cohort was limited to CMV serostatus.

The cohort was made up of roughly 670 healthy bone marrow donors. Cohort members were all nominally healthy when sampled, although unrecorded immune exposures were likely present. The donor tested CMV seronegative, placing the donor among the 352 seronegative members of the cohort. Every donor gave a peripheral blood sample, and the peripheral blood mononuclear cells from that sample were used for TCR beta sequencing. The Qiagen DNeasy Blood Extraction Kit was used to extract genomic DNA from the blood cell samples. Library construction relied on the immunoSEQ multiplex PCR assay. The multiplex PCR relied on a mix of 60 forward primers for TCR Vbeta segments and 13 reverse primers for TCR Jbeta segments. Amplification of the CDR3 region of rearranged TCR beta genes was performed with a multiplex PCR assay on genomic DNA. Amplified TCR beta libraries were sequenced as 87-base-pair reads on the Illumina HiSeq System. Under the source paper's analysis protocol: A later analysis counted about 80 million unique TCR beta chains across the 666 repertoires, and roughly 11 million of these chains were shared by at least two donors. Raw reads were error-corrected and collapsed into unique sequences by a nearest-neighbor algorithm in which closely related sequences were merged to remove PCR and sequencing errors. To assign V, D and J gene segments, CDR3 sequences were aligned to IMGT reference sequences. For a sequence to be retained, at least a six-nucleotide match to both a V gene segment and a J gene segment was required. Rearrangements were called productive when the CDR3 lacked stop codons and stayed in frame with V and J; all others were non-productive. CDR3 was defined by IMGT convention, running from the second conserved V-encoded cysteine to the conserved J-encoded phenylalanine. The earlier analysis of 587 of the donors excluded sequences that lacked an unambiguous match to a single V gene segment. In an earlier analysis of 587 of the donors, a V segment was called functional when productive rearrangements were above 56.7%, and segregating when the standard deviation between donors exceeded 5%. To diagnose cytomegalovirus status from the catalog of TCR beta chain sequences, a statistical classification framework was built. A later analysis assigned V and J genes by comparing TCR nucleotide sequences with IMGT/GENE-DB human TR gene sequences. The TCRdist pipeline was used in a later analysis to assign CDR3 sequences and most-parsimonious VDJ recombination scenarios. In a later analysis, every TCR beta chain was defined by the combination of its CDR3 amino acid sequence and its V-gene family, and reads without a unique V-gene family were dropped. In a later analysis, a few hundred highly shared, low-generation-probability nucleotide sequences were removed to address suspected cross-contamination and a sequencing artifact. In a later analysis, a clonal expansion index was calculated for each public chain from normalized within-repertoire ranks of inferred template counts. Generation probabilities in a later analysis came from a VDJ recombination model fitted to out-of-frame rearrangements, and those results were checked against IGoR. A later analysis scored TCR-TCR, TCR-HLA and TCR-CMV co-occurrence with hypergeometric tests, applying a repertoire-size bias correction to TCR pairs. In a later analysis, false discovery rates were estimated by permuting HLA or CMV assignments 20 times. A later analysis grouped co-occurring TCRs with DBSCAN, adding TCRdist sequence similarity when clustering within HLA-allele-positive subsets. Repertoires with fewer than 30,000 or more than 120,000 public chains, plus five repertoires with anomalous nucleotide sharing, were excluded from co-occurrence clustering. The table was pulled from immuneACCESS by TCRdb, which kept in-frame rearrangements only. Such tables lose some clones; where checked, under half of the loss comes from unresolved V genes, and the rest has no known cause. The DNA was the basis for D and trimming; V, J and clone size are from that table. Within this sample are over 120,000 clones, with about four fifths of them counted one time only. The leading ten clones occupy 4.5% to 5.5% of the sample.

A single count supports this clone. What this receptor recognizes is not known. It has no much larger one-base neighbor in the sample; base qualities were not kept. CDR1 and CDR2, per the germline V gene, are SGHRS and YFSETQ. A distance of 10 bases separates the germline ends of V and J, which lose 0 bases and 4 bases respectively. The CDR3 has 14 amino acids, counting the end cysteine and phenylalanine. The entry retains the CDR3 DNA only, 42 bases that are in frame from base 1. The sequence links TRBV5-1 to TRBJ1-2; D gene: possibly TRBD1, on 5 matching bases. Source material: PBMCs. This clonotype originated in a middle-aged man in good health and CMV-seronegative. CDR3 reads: CASSLEGAGYGYTF. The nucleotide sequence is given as TGCGCCAGCAGCTTGGAAGGGGCAGGCTATGGCTACACCTTC.